This T cell receptor (beta chain) is from a study of control samples from healthy donors and cancer patients (dated by TCRdb to 2018 to 2021). The CDR3, from cysteine to phenylalanine, totals 14 residues. Just the 42-base CDR3 DNA is kept, in frame starting at base 1. The germline V gene (reference sequence) specifies LNHDA as CDR1 and SQIVND as CDR2. The germline ends are 16 bases apart after V is trimmed by 5 bases and J by 6 bases. About this clone itself: The antigen this receptor binds is unknown. No base-level quality is on record; no much larger clone is a single base apart.

Library prep was done by the immunoSEQ multiplex PCR assay. This is the immuneACCESS table as TCRdb keeps it, with only in-frame sequences that have V and J called. A part of the clones is gone; compared with another copy, unresolved V genes explain less than half, and the rest is unexplained. The table for this sample lists about 86,000 clones; 85% to 95% of them were counted only once. About 1.5% of the sample belongs to the ten largest clones. The sequence derives from a woman between 25 and 40 years old in good health. The receptor chain draws on TRBV19 and TRBJ1-2, with an unclear D gene assignment. The specimen sequenced was blood. The CDR3 region: CASSPRASPNGYTF. At the DNA level, the sequence is TGTGCCAGTAGTCCCCGGGCCAGTCCCAATGGCTACACCTTC.